This is a list of T cell receptor beta chains from one sample in a study of beta chain features in type 1 diabetes. Generated by immunoSEQ multiplex PCR, the TCRdb table keeps only in-frame clones and is missing some. The sample holds about 650,000 clones, 9.5% to 15% seen once. The source material was naive CD4+ T cells from blood. The receptor set was obtained from a man between 25 and 39 years old with type 1 diabetes. Each CDR3 is given with its conserved first and last residue. A D gene is named only where the DNA matches it firmly. Rows give clone size only sometimes, using once, few, many, or a class for an expanded clone.

CDR3 length,D gene,J gene,clone size,V gene,CDR3 DNA,CDR3 protein
15,NA,TRBJ1-5,NA,TRBV10-3,TGTGCCATCAGTGAGTCGACGGGGGGCAATCAGCCCCAGCATTTT,CAISESTGGNQPQHF
15,NA,TRBJ1-4,NA,TRBV6-1,TGTGCCAGCAGTCCCACAGGGAGCCTAGGAGAAAAACTGTTTTTT,CASSPTGSLGEKLFF
14,NA,TRBJ1-1,NA,TRBV29-1,TGCAGCGTTCGGTCCGGAGGGGTTGACACTGAAGCTTTCTTT,CSVRSGGVDTEAFF
15,NA,TRBJ1-1,NA,TRBV6-5,TGTGCCAGCAAGCCGCCCGGGAATTTGAGGACTGAAGCTTTCTTT,CASKPPGNLRTEAFF
17,TRBD1,TRBJ2-7,few,TRBV7-2,TGTGCCAGCAGCCACTTGCTCGGACAGGGTAGCACCTACGAGCAGTACTTC,CASSHLLGQGSTYEQYF
13,NA,TRBJ2-2,NA,TRBV14,TGTGCCAGCAACCAACTGGGAACCGGGGAGCTGTTTTTT,CASNQLGTGELFF
13,NA,TRBJ2-5,few,TRBV5-1,TGCGCCAGCAGCCCGGGACATCGGGAGACCCAGTACTTC,CASSPGHRETQYF
11,NA,TRBJ2-7,few,TRBV20-1,TGCAGTGCTAATCCAGGCTACGAGCAGTACTTC,CSANPGYEQYF
17,TRBD1,TRBJ1-2,NA,TRBV4-3,TGCGCCAGCAGCCTAAGGACAGGTCCCTGGGGTCAGGGCGGCTACACCTTC,CASSLRTGPWGQGGYTF
15,TRBD1,TRBJ2-5,NA,TRBV28,TGTGCCAGTGAAAAATCGACAGGGTTAGGAGAGACCCAGTACTTC,CASEKSTGLGETQYF
15,NA,TRBJ1-2,few,TRBV7-2,TGTGCCAGCAGCCCCCGCGGGGGGCCCGCCTATGGCTACACCTTC,CASSPRGGPAYGYTF
19,TRBD2,TRBJ2-1,few,TRBV9,TGTGCCAGCAGCGTAGCACTGACTAGCGGGGGGAGCTCCTACAATGAGCAGTTCTTC,CASSVALTSGGSSYNEQFF
16,NA,TRBJ2-1,NA,TRBV6-5,TGTGCCAGCAGTTACTCAGGGGTCAGGGTAAGCAATGAGCAGTTCTTC,CASSYSGVRVSNEQFF
17,NA,TRBJ2-4,NA,TRBV14,TGTGCCAGCAGCCAAGTCGGCGGCGGCAGCGACAAAAACATTCAGTACTTC,CASSQVGGGSDKNIQYF
15,NA,TRBJ1-1,NA,TRBV7-6,TGTGCCAGCAGCTTAGCGGGAGGGGTGGGCACTGAAGCTTTCTTT,CASSLAGGVGTEAFF
14,NA,TRBJ2-3,few,TRBV5-1,TGCGCCAGCAGCTTGGGCGTCTCCACAGATACGCAGTATTTT,CASSLGVSTDTQYF
14,TRBD2,TRBJ2-1,NA,TRBV19,TGTGCCAGTAGTAAGGCTACCGGGAGGGATGAGCAGTTCTTC,CASSKATGRDEQFF